The following is a T cell receptor beta chain sequence with its context. What antigen it recognizes has not been identified. The sample holds no much larger clone one base away, and base qualities are not on file. This specimen belongs to a study of blood T cell repertoires in COVID-19 (dated by TCRdb to between 2020 and 2021). For context, the study as a whole: Samples covering the acute and convalescent phases of COVID-19 were provided by collaborators in the United States, Italy and Spain. Where available, HLA class I and class II types were taken from metadata supplied by the sample provider and were not determined by assay-based typing. Subjects who had been exposed to COVID-19, were actively infected with it, or had recovered from it provided the deeply sampled blood TCRbeta repertoires that made up the dataset. The material from the prospective study consisted of cDNA or gDNA derived from T cells, B-cell-depleted T cells, or PBMCs. Nearly every sample came with metadata listing a de-identified subject ID, COVID-19 status, age in years and sex. The repertoires were made available in a free public database intended to serve as a resource for research on the immune response to SARS-CoV-2. The samples were drawn from two sources: the first 160 participants of the ongoing ImmuneRACE study, and 950 to 1,500 subjects contributed by 6 global collaborators. General findings and caveats noted by the study authors: The amount of clinical and demographic metadata varied by source and participant and was provided uncurated.

In the prospective study, participants were roughly 18 to 100 years old, resided in about two dozen geographic areas of the United States, and were enrolled through a virtual design. In the prospective study, cohorts were assigned on the basis of participant-reported clinical history obtained from a screening survey and a study questionnaire. Exposed participants had been in contact with someone with a PCR-confirmed or clinician-diagnosed COVID-19 case within 2 weeks of study entry. In the prospective study, whole blood, serum and a nasopharyngeal or oropharyngeal swab were collected from each participant by mobile phlebotomists. Over a roughly 2-month period, participants in the prospective study had the option of providing additional blood draws and questionnaires. Prospective study blood samples were shipped either frozen or at room temperature before DNA extraction. TCRbeta CDR3 regions were amplified from genomic DNA using the immunoSEQ Assay, a bias-controlled multiplex PCR. The authors processed their data as follows. Nucleated cell counts per sample were estimated from amplification of reference gene primers within the assay. To quantify the absolute abundance of each unique TCRbeta CDR3 rearrangement, sequence reads were collapsed and filtered. For each sample, productive Simpson clonality was calculated as the square root of Simpson's diversity index over productive rearrangements. This is the immuneACCESS table as TCRdb keeps it, with only in-frame sequences that have V and J called. A part of the clones is gone; compared with another copy, unresolved V genes explain less than half, and the rest is unexplained. V, J and clone size are taken as reported in that table, and D and trimming were inferred from the DNA itself. Counted in this sample were some 320,000 clones; 85% of them appeared once. The ten largest account for under 2% of the sample.

The cysteine opens and the phenylalanine closes a CDR3 of 12 amino acids. Just the 36-base CDR3 DNA is kept, in frame starting at base 1. From a lookup of the germline V gene, CDR1 and CDR2 are MDHEN and SYDVKM. Deletion took 8 bases off V and 5 bases off J, with a span of 7 bases between the germline ends. Recombination linked TRBV28 to TRBJ1-6; TRBD1 is perhaps the D gene, given 6 matching bases. This clonotype originated in a woman younger than 45 who had been exposed to COVID-19. Sequencing used PBMCs or T cells enriched from blood (not recorded which). CDR3 protein: CASRQDNSPLHF. The nucleotide sequence is TGTGCCAGCCGACAGGATAATTCACCCCTCCACTTT.